This T cell receptor (beta chain) stems from a study of blood T cell repertoires in COVID-19. Study context: Researchers got acute and convalescent COVID-19 samples from the United States, Italy and Spain. T cells, B-cell-depleted T cells, or PBMCs provided the cDNA or gDNA that served as material.

To note about this clone: The junction departs from the called germline gene at one end, perhaps through a read error.

Sequenced by immunoSEQ multiplex PCR; TCRdb stores in-frame clones only, minus some. The profile covers 300,000 to 450,000 clones, with around 87% appearing a single time and around 9.3% taken by the ten largest. One Seattle source followed patients from active infection through their disease course. From germline, CDR1 is SSHAT and CDR2 FNYEAQ (reference sequence). The CDR3 has 13 residues. The sample was peripheral blood. This sequence joins TRBV7-7 and TRBJ2-1, with TRBD2 matching 7 bases. This sequence was found in a woman in her 30s with COVID-19, enrolled during active disease. CDR3 DNA: TGTGCTAGCAGCTTAGAAGCGGGAAATGAGCAGTTCTTC. This gives the protein CASSLEAGNEQFF.